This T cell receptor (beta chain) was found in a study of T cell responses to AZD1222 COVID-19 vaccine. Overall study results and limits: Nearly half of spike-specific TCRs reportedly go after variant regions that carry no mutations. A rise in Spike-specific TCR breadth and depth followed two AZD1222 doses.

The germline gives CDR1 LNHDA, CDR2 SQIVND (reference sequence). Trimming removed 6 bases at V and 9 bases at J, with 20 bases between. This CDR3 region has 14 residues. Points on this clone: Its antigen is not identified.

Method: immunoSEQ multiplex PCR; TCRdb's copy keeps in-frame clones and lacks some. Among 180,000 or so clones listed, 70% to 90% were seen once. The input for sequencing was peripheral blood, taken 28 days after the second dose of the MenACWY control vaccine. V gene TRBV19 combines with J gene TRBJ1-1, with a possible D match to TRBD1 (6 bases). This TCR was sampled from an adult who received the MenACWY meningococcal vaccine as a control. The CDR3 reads CASRSSGGPYKAFF. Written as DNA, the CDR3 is TGTGCCAGTAGATCCTCCGGGGGCCCGTACAAAGCTTTCTTT.